The 9 T cell receptor beta chains presented below share a single source sample, sequenced in a study of molecular identifiers for immune sequencing clone quantification. TCRdb fed the PCR reads into MiXCR, producing one record per CDR3 protein. The repertoire includes under 350,000 distinct CDR3 sequences, roughly 24% of them detected once, and around 0.74% sits in the top ten. Sequencing was carried out using naive CD8+ T cells from blood, with Jurkat cell RNA spiked in. Sample subset: FACS-sorted CD8+CD4-CCR7+CD45RA+ naive T cells. The receptors here all came from a human donor in good health. Some libraries in this study had Jurkat cell RNA spiked in.

As for this clonotype: A much larger clone differs from this one at a single base, so this may be a read error. The chain joins TRBV28 to TRBJ1-5; 7 bases map to TRBD1. This CDR3 has 15 residues. The germline CDR1 and CDR2 sequences are MDHEN and SYDVKM. The V gene end was trimmed by 4 bases and the J gene end by 5 bases; junction bases not matched to a gene: 8. The CDR3 nucleotides read TGTGCCAGCAGTTCGACAGGGAAGACCGATCAGCCCCAGCATTTT. This translates into CASSSTGKTDQPQHF.

V usage is TRBV19 and J usage is TRBJ2-2; 8 bases are shared with TRBD2. Germline CDR1 and CDR2: LNHDA and SQIVND (reference sequence). This CDR3 region has 15 residues. V shed 9 bases and J 6 bases; nucleotides not matched to a gene: 12. The CDR3 reads CARRIFSGSPGELFF. Here the CDR3 DNA reads TGTGCCAGGAGGATTTTCAGCGGGAGCCCCGGGGAGCTGTTTTTT.

V usage is TRBV7-9 and J usage is TRBJ2-3; weak D call: TRBD1 (7 bases). The germline V gene encodes CDR1 SEHNR and CDR2 FQNEAQ (reference sequence). V shed 4 bases and J shed 0 bases, with 14 bases lying between them. CDR3 size: 16 residues. DNA of the CDR3: TGTGCCAGCAGCTCGAACGGGGGACAGAGCACAGATACGCAGTATTTT. This codes for CASSSNGGQSTDTQYF.

This clonotype showed up many times. This chain uses TRBV20-1 with TRBJ2-3; D is possibly TRBD2 (5 bases). CDR1 and CDR2 from the germline V gene are DFQATT and SNEGSKA (reference sequence). Trimming cost V 6 bases and J 3 bases, with 19 bases left between them. The CDR3 is made up of 15 amino acids. The CDR3 spells CSAAKLESETDTQYF. In DNA form, the CDR3 reads TGCAGTGCCGCCAAACTAGAGAGCGAAACAGATACGCAGTATTTT.

This clonotype was found once. The chain links TRBV28 to TRBJ2-7, with TRBD2 identical over 8 bases. Germline loops: CDR1 MDHEN, CDR2 SYDVKM. V shed 3 bases and J 2 bases; nucleotides not matched to a gene: 27. This CDR3 region has 22 residues. The CDR3 DNA reads as TGTGCCAGCAGTTTGGGGCTCCACGAGAGCGGGAGCAGCGGACGGGGCCCCTACGAGCAGTACTTC. Protein: CASSLGLHESGSSGRGPYEQYF.

This clonotype has at least ten counts. V usage is TRBV27 and J usage is TRBJ2-7; a possible D gene is TRBD1 (5 bases). The CDR3 is made up of 13 amino acids. V lost 6 bases to trimming and J lost 5 bases, with 14 bases between them. Per the germline V gene, CDR1 is MNHEY and CDR2 is SMNVEV (reference sequence). The CDR3 reads CASSHQGVDEQYF. The CDR3 nucleotides are TGTGCCAGCAGCCACCAAGGGGTCGACGAGCAGTACTTC.

This clonotype was picked up a small number of times. This rearrangement joins TRBV28 to TRBJ1-1, with D perhaps matching TRBD1 (6 bases). This CDR3 comprises 12 residues. V was pared by 5 bases and J by 10 bases, with 14 bases between. Germline loops: CDR1 MDHEN, CDR2 SYDVKM. CDR3 sequence (DNA): TGTGCCAGCAGTGACGCGGGACACAGAGCTTTCTTT. This codes for CASSDAGHRAFF.

To note about this clonotype: Just one base apart from a much larger clone, this may be a read error. This chain uses TRBV12-5 with TRBJ1-1; D is ambiguous. V lost 7 bases and J lost 5, with 14 bases in between. Germline loops: CDR1 LGHNT, CDR2 FRNRAP. This CDR3 spans 13 amino acids. The CDR3: CASASPEFTEAFF. The CDR3 DNA reads as TGTGCTAGTGCCAGCCCCGAGTTTACTGAAGCTTTCTTT.

Details on this clonotype: A much larger clone is a single base away; this may be a read error. CDR3 protein: CSVEVLDHSAVGYTF. The CDR3 DNA follows: TGCAGCGTTGAAGTCCTCGACCATAGCGCCGTGGGCTACACCTTC. This sequence joins TRBV29-1 and TRBJ1-2; D not certain. The CDR3 runs to 15 residues. The V and J ends lost 1 base and 8 bases respectively, with 20 bases between them. Germline V CDR1 and CDR2: SQVTM, ANQGSEA.